The present entry profiles one TCR beta chain with its context. After approximately 15 days, CD4+ cells were restimulated approximately 25 h with the same allogeneic DPB1. Stimulation used HeLa cells expressing transduced HLA-DPA1/DPB1, HLA-DM, invariant chain and CD80. CD4+ cells were cocultured 3:1 with 100 Gy-irradiated HeLa cells plus 50 U/mL IL-2. Cultured samples were sequenced at survey resolution, targeting 60,000 T cell genomes. Assay used: immunoSEQ multiplex PCR; TCRdb lists only in-frame clones, some missing. The repertoire consists of under 5,000 clones, with approximately 82% occurring once and the leading ten covering over 20%. These data belong to a study of T cell repertoires and HLA-DP antigens. Study findings and constraints: Naive and memory CD4+ cells were analysed together, not apart.

This CDR3 spans 15 amino acids. Germline assignment: CDR1 SGHAT and CDR2 FQNNGV. Trimming cost V 1 base and J 1 base; bases outside gene matches: 1. Sequencing was done on a sample of CD137- CD4+ T cells from cultured PBMCs. The receptor comes from a woman under 30 in good health and CMV-seronegative. This chain connects TRBV11-2 to TRBJ2-7; the match to TRBD1 covers 10 bases. CDR3: CASSLGQGASYEQYF. CDR3 DNA sequence: TGTGCCAGCAGCTTAGGACAGGGGGCATCCTACGAGCAGTACTTC.